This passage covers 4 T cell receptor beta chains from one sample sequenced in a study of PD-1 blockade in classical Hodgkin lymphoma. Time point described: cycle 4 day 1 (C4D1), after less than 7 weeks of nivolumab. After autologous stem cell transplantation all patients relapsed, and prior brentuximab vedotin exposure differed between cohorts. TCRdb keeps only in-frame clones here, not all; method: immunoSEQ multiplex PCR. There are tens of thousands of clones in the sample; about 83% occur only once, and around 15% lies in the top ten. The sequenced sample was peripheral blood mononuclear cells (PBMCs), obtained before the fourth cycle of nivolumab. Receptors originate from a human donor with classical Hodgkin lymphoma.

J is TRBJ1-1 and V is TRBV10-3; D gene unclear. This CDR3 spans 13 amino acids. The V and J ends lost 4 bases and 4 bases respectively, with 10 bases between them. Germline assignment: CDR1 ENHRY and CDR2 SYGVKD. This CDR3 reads CAISGDGVTEAFF. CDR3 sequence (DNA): TGTGCCATCAGTGGTGATGGGGTCACTGAAGCTTTCTTT.

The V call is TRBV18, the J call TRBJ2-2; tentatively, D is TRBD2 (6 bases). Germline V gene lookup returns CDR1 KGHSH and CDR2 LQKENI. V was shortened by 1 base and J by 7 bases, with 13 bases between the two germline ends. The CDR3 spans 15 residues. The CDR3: CASSPRGIRGGELFF. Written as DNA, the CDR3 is TGTGCCAGCTCACCACGCGGGATCCGGGGCGGGGAGCTGTTTTTT.

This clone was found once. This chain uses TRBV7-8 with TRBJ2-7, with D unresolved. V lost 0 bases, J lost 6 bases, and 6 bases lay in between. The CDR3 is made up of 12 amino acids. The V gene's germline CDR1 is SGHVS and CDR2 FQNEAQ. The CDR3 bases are TGTGCCAGCAGCTTAGCCTACTCCGAGCAGTACTTC. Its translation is CASSLAYSEQYF.

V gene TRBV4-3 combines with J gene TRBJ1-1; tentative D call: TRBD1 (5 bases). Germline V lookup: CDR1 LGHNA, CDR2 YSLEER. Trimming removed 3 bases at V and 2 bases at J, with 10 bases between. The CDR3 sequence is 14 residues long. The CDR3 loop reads CASSQFGGNTEAFF. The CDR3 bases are TGCGCCAGCAGCCAGTTCGGGGGTAACACTGAAGCTTTCTTT.